This T cell receptor beta chain was retrieved from a study of cytotoxic CD8 clonotypes in ibrutinib-treated CLL. This clone was observed a handful of times. CDR3 length equals 14 residues. Trimming cost V 1 base and J 4 bases, with 8 bases left between them. The germline V gene has CDR1 SGHRS and CDR2 YFSETQ. The repertoire was sequenced with immunoSEQ multiplex PCR; TCRdb's copy has only in-frame clones and lacks some. The data hold fewer than 400,000 clones, with roughly 71% observed a single time. The TCR comes from a human donor with chronic lymphocytic leukemia. Sequences were derived from PBMCs, sampled after 36 months of ibrutinib treatment. The rearrangement links TRBV5-1 to TRBJ1-4, with D uncertain. This CDR3 is CASSLTGNNEKLFF. In DNA, the CDR3 is TGCGCCAGCAGCTTGACGGGGAATAATGAAAAACTGTTTTTT.